The 18 T cell receptor beta chains listed next were all sequenced from one sample in a study of read filtering for tumor transcriptome and immune sequencing. The library was built from roughly 400 ng RNA with molecular barcoded adaptors for alpha/delta and beta/gamma chains. One entry per CDR3 protein, called by TCRdb with MiXCR from the reads. This sample has 48,000 or so distinct CDR3 sequences, with around 20% found just once. Sequenced material: a population of CD138-negative cells sorted from bone marrow. The receptors were sampled from a donor over 35 with multiple myeloma.

There are many counts of this clonotype. This chain connects TRBV7-3 to TRBJ2-2; a weak D match, TRBD2 (5 bases). The CDR3 is made up of 14 amino acids. Germline assignment: CDR1 SGHTA and CDR2 FQGTGA. V was trimmed by 0 bases and J by 5 bases, leaving 7 bases between them. CDR3 bases: TGTGCCAGCAGCTTAACGAGGGAAACCGGGGAGCTGTTTTTT. Translated: CASSLTRETGELFF. Full variable domain (outside the CDR3, taken from reference TRBV7-3 and TRBJ2-2): GAGVSQTPSNKVTEKGKYVELRCDPISGHTALYWYRQSLGQGPEFLIYFQGTGAADDSGLPNDRFFAVRPEGSVSTLKIQRTERGDSAVYLCASSLTRETGELFFGEGSRLTVL.

This clonotype showed up many times. The genes are TRBV28 and TRBJ2-3; no clear D gene. Trimming shortened V by 3 bases and J by 0 bases, and 7 bases separated the two germline ends. CDR1 and CDR2 from the germline V gene are MDHEN and SYDVKM. This CDR3 has 14 amino acids. CDR3 DNA sequence: TGTGCCAGCAGTTTTATCACTAGCACAGATACGCAGTATTTT. This codes for CASSFITSTDTQYF.

This clonotype came up many times. This rearrangement joins TRBV5-6 to TRBJ2-1; D is perhaps TRBD1 (5 bases). Germline lookup yields CDR1 SGHDT and CDR2 YYEEEE. Trimming pared 0 bases from V and 8 bases from J, leaving 6 bases between. The length of the CDR3 is 12 residues. CDR3 DNA: TGTGCCAGCAGCTTGGACAGGTATGAGCAGTTCTTC. Protein product: CASSLDRYEQFF.

On this clonotype itself: A much more abundant neighbour one base away suggests this may be a read error. V gene TRBV29-1 combines with J gene TRBJ1-2, with TRBD1 matching over 8 bases. CDR3 size: 11 residues. CDR1 and CDR2 from the germline V gene are SQVTM and ANQGSEA. The V and J ends lost 6 bases and 10 bases, in that order; junction bases with no gene match: 7. The CDR3, as DNA: TGCAGCGTGGGCGGACAGGGACTCTACACCTTC. Protein sequence: CSVGGQGLYTF.

Many counts were recorded for this clonotype. This sequence joins TRBV7-3 and TRBJ2-7; 11 nucleotides agree with TRBD2. J gave up 7 bases and V 4 bases, and 6 bases lay outside the gene matches. In germline, CDR1 is SGHTA, CDR2 FQGTGA. The CDR3 has 14 amino acids. CDR3 sequence: CASSSGLAGGEQYF. The CDR3 bases are TGTGCCAGCAGCTCCGGACTAGCGGGTGGTGAGCAGTACTTC.

This chain uses TRBV12-2 with TRBJ1-2; the D segment call TRBD1 is taken from the table without a DNA check. TRBV12-2 is classified as a pseudogene. CDR3 length: 14 residues. Here the CDR3 DNA reads TGTGCAAGTCGCTTCTGGGACAGAGGCTATGGCTACACCTTC. It is translated as CASRFWDRGYGYTF.

This clonotype appeared many times. The chain carries TRBV14 and TRBJ2-3; D perhaps matches TRBD1 (5 bases). Trimming took off 4 bases at V and 7 bases at J, with 9 bases between the two ends. From germline, CDR1 is SGHDN and CDR2 FVKESK. CDR3 length equals 12 residues. The CDR3 region has the DNA TGTGCCAGCAGCCCAAGGGGATATACGCAGTATTTT. Its protein product is CASSPRGYTQYF.

The table lists this clonotype with a few counts. This could be a read error, since a much larger clone is one nucleotide away. This chain connects TRBV29-1 to TRBJ2-2, with TRBD1 matching 7 bases. The CDR3 is 16 residues long. Looked up from germline, CDR1 is SQVTM and CDR2 is ANQGSEA. CDR3 sequence: CSVEVPQGVSTGELLF. The CDR3 DNA reads TGCAGCGTTGAAGTCCCGCAGGGGGTGAGCACCGGGGAGCTGTTATTT.

Comments on this clonotype: This may stem from a read error, because a much larger clone lies one nucleotide away. The V call is TRBV5-1, the J call TRBJ2-7; TRBD1 agrees at 8 bases. Trimming cost V 0 bases and J 8 bases; bases outside gene matches: 10. Germline assignment: CDR1 SGHRS and CDR2 YFSETQ. This CDR3 is built from 15 residues. The CDR3: CASSLDRTGFRKQYF. The CDR3 nucleotides are TGCGCCAGCAGCTTGGACCGGACAGGGTTTCGCAAGCAGTACTTC.

About this clonotype itself: This may stem from a read error, because a much larger clone lies one nucleotide away. The conserved phenylalanine or tryptophan is not found at the CDR3 terminus, so this likely reflects a read error. It is unclear where the CDR3 begins or ends on the DNA, so no DNA is shown, and the CDR3 is as TCRdb lists it. This chain joins TRBV3-1 and TRBJ2-5; the table's D call, TRBD2, was not checked against the DNA. CDR1 and CDR2 (germline): LGHDT, YNNKEL (reference sequence). The CDR3 is 13 amino acids long, termini counted. The CDR3 sequence: CASSQGDRLVLYL.

This clonotype was observed many times. V is TRBV20-1 and J is TRBJ1-5; D is possibly TRBD1 (5 bases). This CDR3 is built from 15 residues. Germline V gene data show CDR1 as DFQATT and CDR2 as SNEGSKA (reference sequence). V shed 0 bases and J shed 0 bases, with 9 bases lying between them. In DNA, the CDR3 is TGCAGTGCTAGAGATCACCAGGGTAGCAATCAGCCCCAGCATTTT. The encoded protein is CSARDHQGSNQPQHF.

This clonotype was counted at least ten times. The chain links TRBV12-3 or TRBV12-4 to TRBJ2-7; 12 nucleotides match TRBD2. The CDR3 sequence is 13 residues long. J was trimmed by 4 bases and V by 6 bases; bases with no gene match: 1. The CDR3 DNA reads TGTGCCAGCAGGACTAGCGGGAGTTACGAGCAGTACTTC. This sequence encodes CASRTSGSYEQYF.

Ten or more counts support this clonotype. It is likely a read error: a sequence one base away is far more abundant. The rearrangement links TRBV12-3 or TRBV12-4 to TRBJ2-6, with D maybe TRBD1 (6 bases). There are 14 residues in the CDR3. V was pared by 8 bases and J by 3 bases, with 11 bases between. The CDR3 DNA reads TGTGCCAGCGGGGGCTTCTTTGGGGCCAACGTCCTGACTTTC. Translating it yields CASGGFFGANVLTF.

There are many counts of this clonotype. This rearrangement joins TRBV24-1 to TRBJ2-1, with 8 bases fitting TRBD2. Germline values: CDR1 KGHDR, CDR2 SFDVKD. CDR3 size: 14 residues. Germline trimming cut 9 bases from V and 6 bases from J; bases unmatched to any gene: 9. CDR3 in amino acids: CATSRAGRGNEQFF. CDR3 sequence (DNA): TGTGCCACCTCCAGGGCCGGGAGGGGCAATGAGCAGTTCTTC.

This clonotype was counted ten times or more. The CDR3 DNA is TGCAGCGTGGCTAGCGGACCACAGAACACCGGGGAGCTGTTTTTT. Amino acid sequence: CSVASGPQNTGELFF. The V call is TRBV29-1, the J call TRBJ2-2; the match to TRBD2 covers 7 bases. CDR3 length: 15 amino acids. Germline V gene lookup returns CDR1 SQVTM and CDR2 ANQGSEA. V was pared by 6 bases and J by 1 base, with 8 bases of the junction left unmatched.

Within the sample, this clonotype is medium-sized (0.01 to 0.1%). The V call is TRBV4-3, the J call TRBJ2-1, with TRBD1 matching 10 bases. The trim removed 3 bases at V and 9 bases at J, leaving 11 bases unmatched. CDR1 and CDR2 from the germline V gene are LGHNA and YSLEER. The CDR3 covers 16 residues. CDR3 in amino acids: CASSHLPTRDRGEQFF. For the CDR3, the DNA is TGCGCCAGCAGCCACCTCCCCACCCGGGACAGGGGTGAGCAGTTCTTC.

This clonotype has a count of ten or more. The rearrangement joins TRBV19 to TRBJ2-1, with D possibly TRBD2 on 5 matching bases. Germline V CDR1 and CDR2: LNHDA, SQIVND (reference sequence). Trimming stripped 6 bases from V and 7 bases from J, with 13 bases between. The CDR3 extends over 13 amino acids. The CDR3 DNA reads TGTGCCAGTAGCATACTAGTTTGGAATGAGCAGTTCTTC. Its protein product is CASSILVWNEQFF.

This clonotype came up many times. The chain links TRBV7-2 to TRBJ2-5, with a tentative D call TRBD1 (5 bases). The CDR3 runs to 12 residues. Trimming left V 4 bases short and J 7 bases short, with 10 bases between. Germline V CDR1 and CDR2: SGHTA, FQGNSA. The CDR3 sequence: CASSSGPGTQYF. CDR3 sequence (DNA): TGTGCCAGCAGCTCAGGGCCGGGGACCCAGTACTTC.